These 12 T cell receptor beta chains were all obtained from the same sample, sequenced in a study of blood T cell repertoires in COVID-19. The table came from immunoSEQ multiplex PCR; TCRdb's copy has only in-frame clones and leaves some out. Of approximately 19,000 clones in the sample, 81% were seen once. Sequenced input: peripheral blood. The receptor source for this set is a man aged 55 to 70 with acute or convalescent COVID-19.

The chain uses TRBV5-1 and TRBJ2-1; D gene ambiguous. V gave up 0 bases and J gave up 1 base, with 8 bases separating them. This CDR3 is built from 15 residues. From germline, CDR1 is SGHRS and CDR2 YFSETQ. The CDR3 reads CASSLAGRSYNEQFF. In DNA, the CDR3 is TGCGCCAGCAGCTTGGCGGGTCGTTCCTACAATGAGCAGTTCTTC.

The chain combines TRBV5-5 with TRBJ1-4; D is unresolved. The ends were cut back, 1 base at V and 6 bases at J, with 10 bases in the middle. CDR1 is SGHKS, CDR2 YYEKEE, per germline (reference sequence). This CDR3 has 14 residues. The CDR3 coding sequence is TGTGCCAGCAGCTTGATCATGGGAGATGAAAAACTGTTTTTT. Protein sequence: CASSLIMGDEKLFF.

The CDR3 coding sequence is TGTGCCAGCAGCACCGTTCGAAGGGGCTCCTACGAGCAGTACTTC. This sequence encodes CASSTVRRGSYEQYF. The rearrangement links TRBV21-1 to TRBJ2-7; the D call of TRBD1 is as the table states it, not checked on the DNA. TRBV21-1 has pseudogene status. The CDR3 extends over 15 amino acids.

The V call is TRBV2, the J call TRBJ2-7, with D possibly being TRBD1 (5 bases). V gave up 7 bases and J gave up 3 bases, with 13 bases separating them. CDR1 SNHLY and CDR2 FYNNEI come from the germline V gene. This CDR3 region has 13 residues. CDR3 region: CASKSDIFYEQYF. CDR3 bases: TGTGCCAGCAAATCGGACATTTTCTACGAGCAGTACTTC. Based on the CDR3 plus reference TRBV2 and TRBJ2-7, the full variable domain is EPEVTQTPSHQVTQMGQEVILRCVPISNHLYFYWYRQILGQKVEFLVSFYNNEISEKSEIFDDQFSVERPDGSNFTLKIRSTKLEDSAMYFCASKSDIFYEQYFGPGTRLTVT.

This clone was counted once. V is TRBV5-4 and J is TRBJ1-1, with D uncertain. Between the trimmed V and J ends, which lost 5 bases and 1 base, there was a span of 9 bases. The CDR3 contains 13 residues. Germline V lookup: CDR1 SGHNT, CDR2 YYREEE (reference sequence). For the CDR3, the DNA is TGTGCCAGCAGGAGGGCCTCGAACACTGAAGCTTTCTTT. Its translation is CASRRASNTEAFF.

The genes are TRBV18 and TRBJ1-2; D is possibly TRBD1 (6 bases). CDR1 is KGHSH, CDR2 LQKENI, per germline. CDR3 size: 16 residues. V was cut by 6 bases and J by 0 bases, with 17 bases left in between. The CDR3 is CASSIISRGTNYGYTF. For the CDR3, the DNA is TGTGCCAGCTCCATCATATCCAGGGGTACTAACTATGGCTACACCTTC.

This clone showed up just a few times. This sequence joins TRBV5-8 and TRBJ1-2, with D possibly TRBD1 on 6 matching bases. V lost 0 bases, J lost 11 bases, and 20 bases lay in between. The CDR3 loop spans 15 amino acids. Germline CDR1 reads SGHTS; CDR2 reads YDEGEE. The CDR3 coding sequence is TGTGCCAGCAGCTTGGGCGGCAGGGGATCGGTCGGGTACACCTTC. Its translation is CASSLGGRGSVGYTF.

The genes are TRBV5-1 and TRBJ2-5, with a tentative D call TRBD2 (7 bases). CDR3 length: 15 residues. Trimming took off 4 bases at V and 5 bases at J, with 18 bases between the two ends. The germline CDR1 and CDR2 sequences are SGHRS and YFSETQ. CDR3 residues: CASSPLAGARETQYF. The CDR3 nucleotides are TGCGCCAGCAGCCCCCTCGCGGGGGCCAGGGAGACCCAGTACTTC.

This clone appeared once. The rearrangement uses TRBV10-3 and TRBJ2-4; the match to TRBD1 covers 9 bases. Germline CDR1 and CDR2: ENHRY and SYGVKD. J gave up 0 bases and V 3 bases, and 18 bases lay outside the gene matches. The CDR3 runs 21 residues. CDR3 sequence: CAISEGGTGTFLGPAKNIQYF. CDR3 DNA: TGTGCCATCAGTGAAGGGGGGACAGGGACCTTTCTAGGACCAGCCAAAAACATTCAGTACTTC.

The rearrangement uses TRBV19 and TRBJ1-5; TRBD1 might be the D (5 bases). CDR3 length: 13 residues. Trimming stripped 1 base from V and 7 bases from J, with 8 bases between. The germline V gene encodes CDR1 LNHDA and CDR2 SQIVND (reference sequence). CDR3 in DNA: TGTGCCAGTAGTATAGGGGGCTGGCAGCCCCAGCATTTT. Its protein product is CASSIGGWQPQHF.

V and J are TRBV6-5 and TRBJ2-2; TRBD1 is a possible D gene (6 bases). Germline CDR1 MNHEY, CDR2 SVGAGI. Trimming cost V 2 bases and J 0 bases, with 7 bases left between them. This CDR3 contains 15 residues. CDR3 in DNA: TGTGCCAGCAGTTACAGGACAGCGAACACCGGGGAGCTGTTTTTT. Translating it yields CASSYRTANTGELFF.

The V call is TRBV5-1, the J call TRBJ1-1, with 7 bases matching TRBD1. CDR1 and CDR2 (germline): SGHRS, YFSETQ. This CDR3 has 13 residues. V dropped 7 bases and J dropped 3; count of bases not matched to a gene: 6. The CDR3 sequence is CASGRQGDTEAFF. CDR3 DNA sequence: TGCGCCAGCGGCCGACAGGGCGACACTGAAGCTTTCTTT.